The source of this TCR beta chain is a study of control samples from healthy donors and cancer patients. This clone turned up a few times. Assay used: immunoSEQ multiplex PCR; TCRdb lists only in-frame clones, some missing. The sample has around 68,000 clones; 65% to 85% are singletons. This receptor was obtained from a man in his 60s in good health. The sample was blood.

The DNA for the CDR3 is TGTGCCAGCAGCTCCCAGCAAACGTATGAGCAGTTCTTC. This translates into CASSSQQTYEQFF. The chain carries TRBV5-5 and TRBJ2-1; D unresolved. The CDR3 is made up of 13 amino acids. V was pared by 3 bases and J by 8 bases, with 12 bases between. Germline V gene lookup returns CDR1 SGHKS and CDR2 YYEKEE (reference sequence).